Below, 7 T cell receptor beta chains from the same sample are listed, as sequenced in a study of blood T cell repertoires in COVID-19. Using immunoSEQ multiplex PCR, the repertoire was profiled, and TCRdb retains in-frame clones only, with some absent. The profile shows 350,000 or so clones, about 92% of them singletons. The sequenced sample consisted of peripheral blood. The receptors here all came from a woman in her sixties with COVID-19, enrolled during active disease.

In the case of this clone: At one end, the junction sequence differs from germline, possibly due to a read error. This chain uses TRBV7-7 with TRBJ1-5; 7 bases are a match to TRBD1. The CDR3 extends over 14 amino acids. Germline loops: CDR1 SSHAT, CDR2 FNYEAQ (reference sequence). The CDR3 is CASIRQGSNQPQHF. The DNA for the CDR3 is TGTGCTAGCATAAGACAGGGTAGCAATCAGCCCCAGCATTTT.

The chain joins TRBV21-1 to TRBJ2-4; TRBD2 is taken as the D call from the table, unchecked against the DNA. TRBV21-1 is described as a pseudogene. The CDR3 runs 19 residues. The CDR3 nucleotides are TGTGCCAGCAGCCCCAGCGCAGGACTAGCGGGGCTAGCCAAAAACATTCAGTACTTC. Translation gives CASSPSAGLAGLAKNIQYF.

The rearrangement uses TRBV5-1 and TRBJ1-2; D is unresolved. V was cut by 2 bases and J by 2 bases, with 10 bases left in between. The CDR3 contains 14 residues. Germline values: CDR1 SGHRS, CDR2 YFSETQ. The CDR3 sequence: CASSLGSVNYGYTF. Here the CDR3 DNA reads TGCGCCAGCAGCTTAGGAAGCGTCAACTATGGCTACACCTTC.

The chain joins TRBV5-6 to TRBJ2-2; TRBD2 aligns across 7 bases. CDR3 length: 17 amino acids. CDR1 is SGHDT, CDR2 YYEEEE, per germline. V trimming: 0 bases; J trimming: 0 bases; junction bases outside the gene matches: 5. The CDR3 region has the DNA TGTGCCAGCAGCTTGGAGCCAGCGGGGACGAACACCGGGGAGCTGTTTTTT. Protein product: CASSLEPAGTNTGELFF.

The CDR3 loop is CASSLQEGSYGYTF. The CDR3 nucleotides read TGCGCCAGCAGCTTGCAGGAGGGGAGCTATGGCTACACCTTC. This chain connects TRBV5-1 to TRBJ1-2; perhaps TRBD1 as D (5 bases). CDR3 length equals 14 residues. Trimming removed 1 base at V and 4 bases at J, with 11 bases between. CDR1 and CDR2 from the germline V gene are SGHRS and YFSETQ.

The J gene is TRBJ1-6, the V gene TRBV2; D uncertain. Germline V CDR1 and CDR2: SNHLY, FYNNEI. V was cut by 5 bases and J by 9 bases, with 11 bases left in between. The CDR3 consists of 13 residues. The CDR3 loop is CASSPQVSSPLHF. The CDR3 DNA follows: TGTGCCAGCAGTCCCCAGGTGTCTTCACCCCTCCACTTT.

The chain combines TRBV6-5 with TRBJ1-1; 8 bases match TRBD1. Germline CDR1 MNHEY, CDR2 SVGAGI. This CDR3 region has 14 residues. V lost 6 bases and J lost 6; bases outside the gene matches: 9. As DNA, the CDR3 is TGTGCCAGCAGGCAAAGGACAGGGCTCGCTGAAGCTTTCTTT. Translation: CASRQRTGLAEAFF.